The clone carrying this T cell receptor (beta chain) was counted many times. The data derive from a study of identical twins. Germline CDR1 KGHSH, CDR2 LQKENI. The length of the CDR3 is 12 residues. V gave up 8 bases and J gave up 0 bases, with 6 bases separating them. TCRdb fed the 5' RACE reads into MiXCR, producing one record per CDR3 protein. Among some 250,000 distinct CDR3 sequences listed, 6.5% to 8% were seen once. These same records also appear under a second study, on T cells expressing NK-cell markers. That source notes: Sorted CD3+CD56-NKG2C+, CD3+CD56+NKG2C- and CD3+CD56+NKG2C+ T cells were the source of the TCR beta repertoires.

The genes are TRBV18 and TRBJ2-3; no firm D call. The sequence derives from a woman aged 18-29 years in good health. Sequenced material: CD8+ T cells sorted from blood. The CDR3 loop is CASGHSTDTQYF. The CDR3 DNA is TGTGCCAGCGGCCACAGCACAGATACGCAGTATTTT. Full variable domain (outside the CDR3, taken from reference TRBV18 and TRBJ2-3): NAGVMQNPRHLVRRRGQEARLRCSPMKGHSHVYWYRQLPEEGLKFMVYLQKENIIDESGMPKERFSAEFPKEGPSILRIQQVVRGDSAAYFCASGHSTDTQYFGPGTRLTVL.